This TCR beta chain was captured by sequencing in a study of vaccination and CD4 T cells after COVID-19 (dated by TCRdb to about 2022). As for the study more broadly: SARS-CoV-2 positivity had been established in the convalescent patients by nasal swab PCR, and mild disease was recorded in roughly 10 of these patients and severe disease in one. The convalescent cohort included six males and four females, with two Hispanic individuals, seven Caucasians, two Asians and one multiracial person. Each participant got two doses of either the Pfizer-BioNTech BNT162b2 vaccine (n=8) or the Moderna mRNA-1273 vaccine (n=2). Post-vaccine blood samples were collected a median of 72 days after the second vaccine dose, ranging from roughly 12 to 250 days. Post-COVID blood samples were collected from convalescent patients a median of roughly 100 days after diagnosis, with a range of about 30 to 161 days. In approximately ten COVID-19 convalescent patients and 4 infection-naive healthy vaccine recipients, the spike-specific CD4+ TCR repertoire before mRNA vaccination was compared with the repertoire after mRNA vaccination. Culture stimuli were overlapping spike peptide pools from SARS-CoV-2 and from the common cold coronaviruses HCoV-NL63, HCoV-OC43 and HCoV-229E. In control cultures, a CEFX viral epitope pool was used as positive control, an HIV-1 Nef peptide pool was used as negative control, or no peptide was added.

About this clonotype itself: Its antigen remains unidentified. Base qualities are missing; no much larger clone stands one base away.

The study at large found these results: Only a relatively small number of convalescent patients were included in the study, and early timepoints following natural infection were not analyzed. The median number of SARS-CoV-2-reactive clonotypes rose from around 21 after infection to 30 to 45 after vaccination, but the change was not significant. Of the vaccine-specific clones in convalescent patients, 304 of 307, or nearly all, reacted only to SARS-CoV-2 spike and did not cross-react with common cold coronaviruses. In convalescent patients, a median roughly 83% of post-vaccine SARS-CoV-2-reactive clones were detected only after vaccination, and vaccine-specific priming was suggested by this finding.

This specimen's treatment or condition label, per the study, means: roughly 11-day PBMC culture with coronavirus spike peptide pools or control peptides (ViraFEST assay). The ViraFEST assay was used in the study, in which antigen-specific T cells were expanded with peptide pools and expanded clonotypes were subsequently identified by TCR sequencing. The positive SARS-CoV-2 PCR tests of the convalescent patients were dated from March to December 2020, before the Alpha, Beta and Delta variants emerged in the United States. Two million PBMCs per well were cultured in IMDM with roughly 5% human AB serum and approximately 10 IU/ml IL-2, plus 10 ug/ml peptide pools. Half of the culture medium was replaced with fresh IL-2-containing medium on days 3 and 7. CD4+ T cells were isolated after around ten days of culture through negative selection using the EasySep CD4+ T cell isolation kit. Ficoll-Paque Plus gradient centrifugation was used to isolate PBMCs from whole blood, and the isolated PBMCs were then either used fresh or cryopreserved at -140C. Each culture condition was generally run in triplicate wells.

The CDR1 and CDR2 encoded by the germline V gene are MNHEY and SVGEGT. The V end loses 8 bases and the J end loses 0 bases, and a stretch of 12 bases separates them. CDR3 length: 14 amino acids, cysteine to phenylalanine. Only the CDR3 DNA is retained, 42 bases long and in frame from the first base. The library was generated by PCR. DNA from cultured CD4+ T cells was subjected to TCR sequencing with the Oncomine TCR Beta short-read assay at the Johns Hopkins FTIC core. The QIAamp micro DNA kit was used to extract genomic DNA from the cultured CD4+ T cells. The Oncomine TCR Beta libraries from cultured CD4+ T cells were pooled using unique dual indexes and then sequenced on an Illumina iSeq 100. On the study's bioinformatics: Non-productive sequences were removed, and CDR3s not starting with C, not ending with F or W, or shorter than 7 amino acids were discarded. The MANAFEST web application was used to identify antigen-specific clonotypes by comparing peptide-stimulated wells against reference wells and other culture wells. An FDR below 0.05, an odds ratio above 5, and a productive frequency above 0.1% in at least two of three replicate wells were required for clones to be considered positive. A clonotype counted as cross-reactive if it showed significant expansion both in the SARS-CoV-2 spike wells and in at least one common cold coronavirus spike condition. CDR3 homology was assessed with Levenshtein distances (stringdist) and unrooted phylogenetic trees (ape) in R version 3.6.1. TCRdb reanalyzed the raw reads on its own, using fastp at Q25 for trimming and MiXCR for clone calling, and kept in-frame beta chains. Rows matching on CDR3 protein sequence are summarized as one entry with the most common DNA and genes. What appears here as the V and J calls and clone size reflects TCRdb's work, not the paper's. The sample has some 16,000 distinct CDR3 sequences on record, around 53% of them singletons. 9% to 12% of the sample lies in the top ten.

The receptor was derived from a human donor who had recovered from COVID-19. Sequenced sample: CD4+ T cells from blood, cultured in vitro. In this chain, TRBV6-2 or TRBV6-3 is recombined with TRBJ2-3, with no confidently assigned D gene. The CDR3 here reads CASGQGFSTDTQYF. The bases read TGTGCCAGCGGCCAAGGGTTTAGCACAGATACGCAGTATTTT.